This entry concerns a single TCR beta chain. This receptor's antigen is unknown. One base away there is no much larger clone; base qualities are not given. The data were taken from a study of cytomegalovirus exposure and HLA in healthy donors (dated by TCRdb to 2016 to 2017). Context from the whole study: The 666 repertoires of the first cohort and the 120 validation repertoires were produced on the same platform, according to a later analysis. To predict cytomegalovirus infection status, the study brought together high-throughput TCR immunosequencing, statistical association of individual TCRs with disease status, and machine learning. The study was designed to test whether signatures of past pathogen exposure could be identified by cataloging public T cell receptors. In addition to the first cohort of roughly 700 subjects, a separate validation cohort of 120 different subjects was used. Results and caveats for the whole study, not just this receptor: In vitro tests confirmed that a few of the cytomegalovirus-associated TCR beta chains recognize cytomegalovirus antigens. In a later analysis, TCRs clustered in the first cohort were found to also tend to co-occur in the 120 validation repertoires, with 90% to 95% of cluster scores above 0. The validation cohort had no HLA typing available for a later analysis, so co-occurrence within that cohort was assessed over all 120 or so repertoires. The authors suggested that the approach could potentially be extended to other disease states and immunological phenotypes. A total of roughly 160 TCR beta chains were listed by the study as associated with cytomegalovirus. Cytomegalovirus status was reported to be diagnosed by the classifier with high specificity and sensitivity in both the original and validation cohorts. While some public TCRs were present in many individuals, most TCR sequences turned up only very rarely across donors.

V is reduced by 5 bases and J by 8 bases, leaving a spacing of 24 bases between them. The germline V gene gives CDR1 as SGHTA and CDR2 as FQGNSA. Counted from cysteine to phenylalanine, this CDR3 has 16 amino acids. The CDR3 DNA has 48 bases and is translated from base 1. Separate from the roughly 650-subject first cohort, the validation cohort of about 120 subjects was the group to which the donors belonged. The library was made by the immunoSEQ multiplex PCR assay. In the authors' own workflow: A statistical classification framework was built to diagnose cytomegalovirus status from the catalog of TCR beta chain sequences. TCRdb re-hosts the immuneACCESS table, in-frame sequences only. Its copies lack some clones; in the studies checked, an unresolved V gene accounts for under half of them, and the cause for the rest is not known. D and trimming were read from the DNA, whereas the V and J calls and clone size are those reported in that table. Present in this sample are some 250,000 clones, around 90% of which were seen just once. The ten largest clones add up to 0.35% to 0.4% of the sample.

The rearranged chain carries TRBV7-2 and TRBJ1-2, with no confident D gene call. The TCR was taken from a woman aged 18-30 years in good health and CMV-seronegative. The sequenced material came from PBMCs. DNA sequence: TGTGCCAGCAGCAGGGAGTTGGAACCGCCAGGAAGGGGCTACACCTTC. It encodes CASSRELEPPGRGYTF.